This TCR beta chain derives from a study of OX40 agonist ivuxolimab in advanced cancers. Study at large: Dose-escalation patients had hepatocellular carcinoma, melanoma, renal cell or head and neck cancer. The mean age was approximately 56 years, ranging from 23 to 79, with less than 90% of participants male. Findings and caveats of the study: There was clonal expansion of CD4+ and CD8+ blood T cells by week 6 at 0.1 to 3.0 mg/kg. Low clonal expansion, among the lowest seen, marked partial responders at 0.1-3.0 mg/kg.

Repertoires were generated with immunoSEQ multiplex PCR, while TCRdb's copy carries only in-frame clones and drops some. The data hold tens of thousands of clones, with 81% observed a single time. CDR1 and CDR2 (germline): GTSNPN, SVGIG (reference sequence). This CDR3 has 11 residues. Trimming cost V 2 bases and J 3 bases, with 3 bases left between them. This clone was counted a single time. Its target is not known. This receptor was identified in an adult with an advanced solid tumor such as melanoma, head and neck, liver or kidney cancer. This chain uses TRBV30 with TRBJ2-3; no definite D call. The input for sequencing was CD4+ or CD8+ T cells sorted from blood, taken in a trial of the OX40 agonist ivuxolimab. The CDR3 spells CAWSFTDTQYF. In DNA, the CDR3 is TGTGCCTGGAGTTTTACAGATACGCAGTATTTT.